This T cell receptor beta chain is drawn from a study of blood T cell repertoires in COVID-19. Study as a whole: The United States, Italy and Spain provided the acute and convalescent COVID-19 samples. PBMCs, B-cell-depleted T cells, or T cells provided the cDNA or gDNA that made up the material.

How the authors handled the data: Amplification of reference gene primers was used by the study to estimate nucleated cell counts. Sequencing was performed with immunoSEQ multiplex PCR; in TCRdb, only in-frame clones are kept and a portion is missing. V and J calls and clone size are as listed in that table; D and trimming were resolved from the DNA. The data contain roughly 40,000 clones, about 75% of them singletons. Per the germline V gene, CDR1 is MDHEN and CDR2 is SYDVKM. The junction had 10 bases not matched to a gene; V was cut back by 8 bases and J by 5 bases. This CDR3 has 14 residues. Sequencing was performed on peripheral blood. The receptor comes from a man between 65 and 85 years old with active or convalescent COVID-19. This chain links TRBV28 with TRBJ2-3; 7 bases align to TRBD2. CDR3 in amino acids: CASLRPGGGDTQYF. The CDR3 region has the DNA TGTGCCAGCCTGCGCCCTGGGGGGGGAGATACGCAGTATTTT.